Listed below are T cell receptor beta chains from one sample, sequenced in a study of CD8+CD57+ T cells in acquired aplastic anemia. TCRdb reanalysed the reads using MiXCR and keeps one entry per CDR3 protein. This table has roughly 420,000 distinct CDR3 sequences, under 80% appearing once. The specimen was sorted CD4+, CD8+, or CD8+CD57+ T cells (not recorded which) from PBMCs. The receptors were sampled from a human donor in good health, serving as a control. Both conserved end residues are part of each CDR3. Each record gives: D gene, J gene, clone size, V gene, CDR3 DNA, CDR3 protein. D genes are given only for firm matches. Clone size is stated in some rows and not others, as once, few, many or a class when expanded.

d_call: .
j_call: TRBJ2-7
clone_size: many
v_call: TRBV4-2
cdr3_nt: TGTGCCAGCAGCCCTCTGGGGGTAGGGGTTTACGAGCAGTACTTC
cdr3_aa: CASSPLGVGVYEQYF

d_call: TRBD1
j_call: TRBJ2-7
clone_size: .
v_call: TRBV11-2
cdr3_nt: TGTGCCAGCAGCCAGAAGAGGGACAGCCGCTACGAGCAGTACTTC
cdr3_aa: CASSQKRDSRYEQYF

d_call: .
j_call: TRBJ1-2
clone_size: .
v_call: TRBV24-1
cdr3_nt: TGTGCCACCAATCCCGTCACAAGCAACTGTGGCTACACCTTC
cdr3_aa: CATNPVTSNCGYTF

d_call: .
j_call: TRBJ1-5
clone_size: .
v_call: TRBV6-6
cdr3_nt: TGTGCCAGAAGTTTCAATCAGCCCCAGCATTTT
cdr3_aa: CARSFNQPQHF

d_call: .
j_call: TRBJ2-7
clone_size: .
v_call: TRBV10-2
cdr3_nt: TGTGCCATCAGGCCTAGGAGGGGTCCCTACAAGCAGTACTTC
cdr3_aa: CAIRPRRGPYKQYF

d_call: .
j_call: TRBJ1-6
clone_size: .
v_call: TRBV7-9
cdr3_nt: TGTGCCGGGGAGCAGATTCAAAATTCACCCCTCCACTTT
cdr3_aa: CAGEQIQNSPLHF

d_call: .
j_call: TRBJ2-2
clone_size: .
v_call: TRBV7-2
cdr3_nt: TGTGCCAGCAGCCGGTTTAGGGACGGAGGGATTAACTATTTTTTT
cdr3_aa: CASSRFRDGGINYFF

d_call: .
j_call: TRBJ1-5
clone_size: .
v_call: TRBV7-2
cdr3_nt: TGTGCCAGCAGCTCCTACGACAGCTACCAAGAGACCCAGCATTTT
cdr3_aa: CASSSYDSYQETQHF

d_call: .
j_call: TRBJ2-3
clone_size: .
v_call: TRBV7-8
cdr3_nt: TGTGCCAGCAGCTTAGTGTCTGGGGGGAGCACTGAAGCTCAGTATTTT
cdr3_aa: CASSLVSGGSTEAQYF

d_call: .
j_call: TRBJ1-2
clone_size: .
v_call: TRBV7-2
cdr3_nt: TGTGCCAGCAGCTTGGGGACTTGGGTCTATGCGTACTCCTTC
cdr3_aa: CASSLGTWVYAYSF

d_call: TRBD1
j_call: TRBJ1-2
clone_size: many
v_call: TRBV19
cdr3_nt: TGTGCCAGTAGTAAGGACAGGACCTTCTATGGCTACACCTTC
cdr3_aa: CASSKDRTFYGYTF

d_call: .
j_call: TRBJ1-4
clone_size: many
v_call: TRBV6-6
cdr3_nt: TGTGCCAGCAGTTACTCCCAAACAGGTCCCACTAATGAAAAACTGTTTTTT
cdr3_aa: CASSYSQTGPTNEKLFF

d_call: TRBD1
j_call: TRBJ1-1
clone_size: .
v_call: TRBV25-1
cdr3_nt: TGTGCCAGCAGTGACTTCGCCACAGGGGATACGGACACTGAAGCTTTCTTT
cdr3_aa: CASSDFATGDTDTEAFF

d_call: TRBD2
j_call: TRBJ2-2
clone_size: .
v_call: TRBV10-3
cdr3_nt: TGTGCCATCAGCTTAGCGGGAGAAACCGGGGAGCTGTTTTTT
cdr3_aa: CAISLAGETGELFF

d_call: TRBD1
j_call: TRBJ2-7
clone_size: .
v_call: TRBV12-3/TRBV12-4
cdr3_nt: TGCGCTAGTATTAGAGACGGGACAGGCCACTCCTACGAGCAGTACTTC
cdr3_aa: CASIRDGTGHSYEQYF

d_call: .
j_call: TRBJ2-5
clone_size: .
v_call: TRBV11-2
cdr3_nt: TGTGCCAGCAGGCCAGACAGAGTTAGCAATCAGCCCCAGTACTTC
cdr3_aa: CASRPDRVSNQPQYF

d_call: .
j_call: TRBJ2-3
clone_size: .
v_call: TRBV7-3
cdr3_nt: TGTGCCAGCAGTAAGGGGCGGACCGCAGATAGGCAGTATTTT
cdr3_aa: CASSKGRTADRQYF

d_call: .
j_call: TRBJ2-1
clone_size: many
v_call: TRBV5-1
cdr3_nt: TGCGCCAGCAGCCCGAAACAGGAGGGCGATGAGCAGTTCTTC
cdr3_aa: CASSPKQEGDEQFF

d_call: .
j_call: TRBJ1-1
clone_size: .
v_call: TRBV2
cdr3_nt: TGTGCGACGTCGAATGGTTGGAACACTGAAGCTTTCTTT
cdr3_aa: CATSNGWNTEAFF

d_call: .
j_call: TRBJ2-5
clone_size: few
v_call: TRBV28
cdr3_nt: TGTGCCAGCAGCGCCACCGGGGCCGGCTTGAAGACCCAGTACTTC
cdr3_aa: CASSATGAGLKTQYF

d_call: .
j_call: TRBJ2-2
clone_size: .
v_call: TRBV7-2
cdr3_nt: TGTGCCAGCAGCTTAGCCGGGGCGCAGCCCCAGCATTTTTTTTTT
cdr3_aa: CASSLAGAQPQHFFF

d_call: .
j_call: TRBJ1-2
clone_size: .
v_call: TRBV7-9
cdr3_nt: TGTGCCAGCAGCTTAGATTGGGACGTGCACTTCTTCACGTTC
cdr3_aa: CASSLDWDVHFFTF

d_call: .
j_call: TRBJ1-6
clone_size: .
v_call: TRBV5-6
cdr3_nt: TGTGCCAGCAGGACGTGGGTCGTCTTGGGTTCACCCCTCCACTTT
cdr3_aa: CASRTWVVLGSPLHF

d_call: .
j_call: TRBJ1-5
clone_size: few
v_call: TRBV27
cdr3_nt: TGTGCCAGCAGTTGGGGAGGAGGTAATCAGCCCCAGCATTTT
cdr3_aa: CASSWGGGNQPQHF

d_call: .
j_call: TRBJ1-4
clone_size: .
v_call: TRBV5-1
cdr3_nt: TGCGCCAGCAGCTCCGCCGGGGTTGAAAAACTGTTTTTT
cdr3_aa: CASSSAGVEKLFF

d_call: .
j_call: TRBJ1-2
clone_size: many
v_call: TRBV6-2/TRBV6-3
cdr3_nt: TGTGCCAGCAGGAAGGACGGGAACTATGGCTACACCTTC
cdr3_aa: CASRKDGNYGYTF

d_call: .
j_call: TRBJ1-5
clone_size: .
v_call: TRBV7-9
cdr3_nt: TGTGCCAGCCTCGAGGGCAGTTGCAAGGGCCAGGGACACTTT
cdr3_aa: CASLEGSCKGQGHF

d_call: .
j_call: TRBJ1-5
clone_size: many
v_call: TRBV6-1
cdr3_nt: TGTGCCAGCAGTGGGGGGTCGCTAAATCAGCCCCAGCATTTT
cdr3_aa: CASSGGSLNQPQHF

d_call: .
j_call: TRBJ1-1
clone_size: .
v_call: TRBV7-6
cdr3_nt: TGTGCCAGCAGCCCGGGGGCAGGGGTAAAGGCTGAAGCTTTCTTT
cdr3_aa: CASSPGAGVKAEAFF

d_call: .
j_call: TRBJ2-2
clone_size: .
v_call: TRBV9
cdr3_nt: TGTGCCAGCAGCCCCACACTCATACCAAAAACACTGATTTTT
cdr3_aa: CASSPTLIPKTLIF

d_call: TRBD2
j_call: TRBJ2-5
clone_size: .
v_call: TRBV7-2
cdr3_nt: TGTGCCAGCGGACTACAAACGGGGGGAAGCCCGGACAATCAGTACTTC
cdr3_aa: CASGLQTGGSPDNQYF

d_call: TRBD2
j_call: TRBJ2-1
clone_size: .
v_call: TRBV20-1
cdr3_nt: TGCAGTGCTAGAGATACAGCGGGGGGGCATTACAATGAGCAGTTCTTC
cdr3_aa: CSARDTAGGHYNEQFF

d_call: TRBD1
j_call: TRBJ1-2
clone_size: .
v_call: TRBV29-1
cdr3_nt: TGCAGCGTGGCGCCGGGACAGGGGGCAATTTGGTATGGCTACACCTTC
cdr3_aa: CSVAPGQGAIWYGYTF

d_call: .
j_call: TRBJ2-7
clone_size: many
v_call: TRBV7-2
cdr3_nt: TGTGCCAGCAGCTTAGTAGCTTCCTCCTACGAGCAGTACTTC
cdr3_aa: CASSLVASSYEQYF

d_call: TRBD1
j_call: TRBJ1-2
clone_size: many
v_call: TRBV7-9
cdr3_nt: TGTGCCAGCAGCGAAAGGAACAGGGGGCAAGGTGGCTACACCTTC
cdr3_aa: CASSERNRGQGGYTF

d_call: .
j_call: TRBJ2-3
clone_size: .
v_call: TRBV20-1
cdr3_nt: TGCAGTGCAGACCGGGATCCAGATACGCATACGCAGTATTTT
cdr3_aa: CSADRDPDTHTQYF

d_call: .
j_call: TRBJ1-4
clone_size: many
v_call: TRBV4-2
cdr3_nt: TGTGCCAGCAGTCAAGTCGCCCCCGGGGATGAAAAACTGTTTTTT
cdr3_aa: CASSQVAPGDEKLFF

d_call: .
j_call: TRBJ1-1
clone_size: .
v_call: TRBV29-1
cdr3_nt: TGCAGCGCCGAACTTTGGGGAAACACTGAAGCTTTCTTT
cdr3_aa: CSAELWGNTEAFF

d_call: .
j_call: TRBJ1-2
clone_size: .
v_call: TRBV6-2/TRBV6-3
cdr3_nt: TGTGCCAGCAGAGCTCCGACAGGCTATGGCTACACCTTC
cdr3_aa: CASRAPTGYGYTF

d_call: .
j_call: TRBJ2-3
clone_size: .
v_call: TRBV2
cdr3_nt: TGTGCCAGCAGCTTTGCGAGCACTAGCACAGAGACGCAGTATTTT
cdr3_aa: CASSFASTSTETQYF

d_call: .
j_call: TRBJ2-7
clone_size: .
v_call: TRBV5-1
cdr3_nt: TGCGCCAGCAGCTTGCCGCCTGGGGAGCAGTACTTC
cdr3_aa: CASSLPPGEQYF

d_call: .
j_call: TRBJ2-7
clone_size: .
v_call: TRBV10-2
cdr3_nt: TGCGCCAGCAGGCAGGGCGAACACGAGCAGTACTTC
cdr3_aa: CASRQGEHEQYF